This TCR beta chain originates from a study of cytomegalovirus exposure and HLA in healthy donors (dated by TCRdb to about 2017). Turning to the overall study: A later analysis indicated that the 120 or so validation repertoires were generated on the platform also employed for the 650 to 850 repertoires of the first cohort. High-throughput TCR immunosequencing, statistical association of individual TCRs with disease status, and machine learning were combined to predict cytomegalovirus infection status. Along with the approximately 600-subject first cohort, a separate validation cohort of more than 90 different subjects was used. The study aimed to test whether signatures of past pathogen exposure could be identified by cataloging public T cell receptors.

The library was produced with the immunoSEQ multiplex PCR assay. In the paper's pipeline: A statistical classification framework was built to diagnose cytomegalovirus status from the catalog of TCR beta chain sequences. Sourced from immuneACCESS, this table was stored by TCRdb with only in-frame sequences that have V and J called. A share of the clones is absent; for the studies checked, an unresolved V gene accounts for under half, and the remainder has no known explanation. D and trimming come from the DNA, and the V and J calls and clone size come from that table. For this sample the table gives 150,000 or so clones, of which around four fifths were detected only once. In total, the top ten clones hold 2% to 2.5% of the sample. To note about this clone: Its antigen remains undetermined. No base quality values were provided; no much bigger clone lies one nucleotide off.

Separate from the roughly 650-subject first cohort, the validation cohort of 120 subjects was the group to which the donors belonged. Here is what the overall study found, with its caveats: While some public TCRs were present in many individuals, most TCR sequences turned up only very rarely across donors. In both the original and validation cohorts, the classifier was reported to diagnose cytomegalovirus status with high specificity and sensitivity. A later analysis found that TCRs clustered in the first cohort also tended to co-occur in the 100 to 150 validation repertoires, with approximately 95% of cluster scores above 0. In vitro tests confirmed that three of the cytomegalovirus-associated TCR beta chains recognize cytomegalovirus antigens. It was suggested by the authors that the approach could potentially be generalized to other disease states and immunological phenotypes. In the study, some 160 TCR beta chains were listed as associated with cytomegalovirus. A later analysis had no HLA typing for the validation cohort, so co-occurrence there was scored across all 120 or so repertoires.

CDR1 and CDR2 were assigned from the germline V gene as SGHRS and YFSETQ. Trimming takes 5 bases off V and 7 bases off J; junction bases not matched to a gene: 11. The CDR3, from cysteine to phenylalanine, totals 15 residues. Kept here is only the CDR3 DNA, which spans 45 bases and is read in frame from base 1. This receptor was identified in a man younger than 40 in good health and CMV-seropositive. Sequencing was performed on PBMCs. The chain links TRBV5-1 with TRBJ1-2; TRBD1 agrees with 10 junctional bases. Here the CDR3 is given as CASSRTRDRGSGYTF. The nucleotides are TGCGCCAGCAGTAGAACCCGGGACAGGGGTTCTGGCTACACCTTC.